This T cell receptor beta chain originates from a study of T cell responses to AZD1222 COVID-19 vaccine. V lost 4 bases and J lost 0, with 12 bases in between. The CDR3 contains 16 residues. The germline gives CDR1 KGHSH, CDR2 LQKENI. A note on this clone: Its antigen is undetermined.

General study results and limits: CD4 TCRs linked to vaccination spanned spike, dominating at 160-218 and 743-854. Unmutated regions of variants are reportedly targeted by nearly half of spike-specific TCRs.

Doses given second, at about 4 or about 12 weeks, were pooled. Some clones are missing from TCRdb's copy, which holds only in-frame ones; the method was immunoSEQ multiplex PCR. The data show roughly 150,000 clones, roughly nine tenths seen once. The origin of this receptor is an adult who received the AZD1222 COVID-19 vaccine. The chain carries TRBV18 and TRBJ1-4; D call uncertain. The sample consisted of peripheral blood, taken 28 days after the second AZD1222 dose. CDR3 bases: TGTGCCAGCTCACTTCGGAGTAGCTCAACTAATGAAAAACTGTTTTTT. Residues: CASSLRSSSTNEKLFF.